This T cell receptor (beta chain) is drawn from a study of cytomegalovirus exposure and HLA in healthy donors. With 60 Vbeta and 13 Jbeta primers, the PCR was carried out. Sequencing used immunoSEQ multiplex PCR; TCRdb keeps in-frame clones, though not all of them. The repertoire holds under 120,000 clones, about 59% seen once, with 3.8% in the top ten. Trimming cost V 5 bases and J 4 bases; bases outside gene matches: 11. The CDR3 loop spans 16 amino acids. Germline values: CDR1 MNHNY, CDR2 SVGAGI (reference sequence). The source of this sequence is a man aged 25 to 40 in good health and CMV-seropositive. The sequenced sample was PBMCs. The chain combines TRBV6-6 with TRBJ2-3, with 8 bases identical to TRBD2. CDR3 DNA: TGTGCCAGCAGTGACTTCGTAGCGGGGATAGCAGATACGCAGTATTTT. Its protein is CASSDFVAGIADTQYF.